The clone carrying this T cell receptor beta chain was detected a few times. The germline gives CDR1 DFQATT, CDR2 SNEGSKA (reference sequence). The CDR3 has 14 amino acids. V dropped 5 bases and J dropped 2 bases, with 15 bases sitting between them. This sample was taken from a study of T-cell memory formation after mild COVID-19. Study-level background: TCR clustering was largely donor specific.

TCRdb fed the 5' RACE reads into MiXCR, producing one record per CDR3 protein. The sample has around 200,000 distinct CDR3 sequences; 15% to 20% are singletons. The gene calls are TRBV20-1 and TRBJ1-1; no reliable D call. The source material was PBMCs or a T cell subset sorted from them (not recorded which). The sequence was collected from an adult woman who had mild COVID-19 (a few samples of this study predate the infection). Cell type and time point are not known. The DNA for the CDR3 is TGCAGTGCTGCGGATTTCAGGAAAAACACTGAAGCTTTCTTT. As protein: CSAADFRKNTEAFF.